The rows below give T cell receptor beta chains drawn from one sample of a study of T cell responses to AZD1222 COVID-19 vaccine. Only in-frame clones appear in the TCRdb table, and some are missing; sequencing was by immunoSEQ multiplex PCR. The sample carries around 89,000 clones, about nine tenths recorded once. The specimen comprised peripheral blood, sampled 28 days after the second AZD1222 dose. The receptor set was obtained from an adult who received the AZD1222 COVID-19 vaccine. Both conserved end residues are part of each CDR3. The order of the fields is D gene, J gene, clone size, V gene, CDR3 DNA, CDR3 protein. A D gene is named only where the DNA matches it firmly. Where a row states a size, it is once, few, many or the class of an expanded clone; other rows omit it.

>NA|TRBJ2-1|NA|TRBV20-1
TGCAGTGCTAGCAAGGGGAATGAGCAGTTCTTC
CSASKGNEQFF
>TRBD2|TRBJ2-1|once|TRBV5-4
TGTGCCAGCAGCCCGACGGGGGGTTTTAGAAATGAGCAGTTCTTC
CASSPTGGFRNEQFF
>TRBD1|TRBJ2-7|NA|TRBV19
TGTGCCAGTTCCTGGGACAGTTCCTACGAGCAGTACTTC
CASSWDSSYEQYF
>NA|TRBJ1-2|NA|TRBV19
TGTGCCAGCAACCCGGACAGAATATACTACGACCCGTCAGGAATAGAGGACGGCTACACCTTC
CASNPDRIYYDPSGIEDGYTF
>NA|TRBJ2-3|NA|TRBV5-1
TGCGCCAGCAGCGGGGGGGGCCCCACAGATACGCAGTATTTT
CASSGGGPTDTQYF
>NA|TRBJ2-7|NA|TRBV13
TGTGCCAGCAGCTTAGAAGGGACCTACGAGCAGTACTTC
CASSLEGTYEQYF
>TRBD1|TRBJ2-4|NA|TRBV3-1/TRBV3-2
TGTGCCAGCAGACGACAGGGGGCGAAAAACATTCAGTACTTC
CASRRQGAKNIQYF
>NA|TRBJ1-5|NA|TRBV30
TGTGCCTGGAGTGTTTATTTCCGGGATCGTGGGCAGCCCCAGCATTTT
CAWSVYFRDRGQPQHF
>NA|TRBJ1-2|NA|TRBV9
TGTGCCAGCAGCGTAGTAACACAAGGGATCGGTGGCTACACCTTC
CASSVVTQGIGGYTF
>NA|TRBJ1-5|NA|TRBV25-1
TGTGCCAGCAGTCAGGGGATTTACCAGCCCCAGCATTTT
CASSQGIYQPQHF
>NA|TRBJ2-7|NA|TRBV6-5
TGTGCCAGCAGGGGGATGAGGGCTAGTAACTACGAGCAGTACTTC
CASRGMRASNYEQYF
>NA|TRBJ1-6|NA|TRBV5-1
TGCGCCAGCAGCGCGGGGACGGGGAATTCACCCCTCCACTTT
CASSAGTGNSPLHF
>NA|TRBJ1-1|once|TRBV20-1
TGCAGTGCTAGTAGGACCAGGGGTATCACTGAAGCTTTCTTT
CSASRTRGITEAFF
>TRBD1|TRBJ1-1|once|TRBV11-1
TGTGCCAGCAGCCCGGACAGGGGCACTGAAGCTTTCTTT
CASSPDRGTEAFF
>NA|TRBJ2-1|NA|TRBV5-5
TGTGCCAGCAGCTTGGAAAGCTACAATGAGCAGTTCTTC
CASSLESYNEQFF
>TRBD2|TRBJ2-7|NA|TRBV7-9
TGTGCCAGCAGCTTCGGTGAGCTAGCGGGGAGATACGAGCAGTACTTC
CASSFGELAGRYEQYF
>TRBD1|TRBJ1-1|NA|TRBV6-5
TGTGCCAGCAGTTACGTGACAGGGGCGAGGAACACTGAAGCTTTCTTT
CASSYVTGARNTEAFF
>TRBD2|TRBJ2-1|NA|TRBV7-2
TGTGCCAGCAGCCCGCGGGGGGGGCGGTACAATGAGCAGTTCTTC
CASSPRGGRYNEQFF
>NA|TRBJ2-5|NA|TRBV4-1
TGCGCCAGCAGCCGGGGTTTGCGCGAGACCCAGTACTTC
CASSRGLRETQYF
>NA|TRBJ2-4|NA|TRBV3-1/TRBV3-2
TGTGCCAGCAGCCAAGATGAGGGAGCCAAAAACATTCAGTACTTC
CASSQDEGAKNIQYF
>NA|TRBJ2-5|NA|TRBV18
TGTGCCAGCTCACCTGGGACTGGGGGAGAGACCCAGTACTTC
CASSPGTGGETQYF
>NA|TRBJ1-3|NA|TRBV9
TGTGCCAGCAGCGCCCAGACAGTCTCTGGAAACACCATATATTTT
CASSAQTVSGNTIYF
>NA|TRBJ1-6|NA|TRBV3-1/TRBV3-2
TGTGCCAGCAGCCTTCAAGGAGGATCACCCCTCCACTTT
CASSLQGGSPLHF
>TRBD1|TRBJ2-7|NA|TRBV7-9
TGTGCCAGCAGTAGGACAGGGGCCTACGAGCAGTACTTC
CASSRTGAYEQYF
>NA|TRBJ1-5|NA|TRBV6-2/TRBV6-3
TGTGCCAGCAGTTACGAGTTAGCACAGCCATATAGCAATCAGCCCCAGCATTTT
CASSYELAQPYSNQPQHF
>NA|TRBJ2-1|NA|TRBV10-2
TGCGCCAGCAACGATCGGGGGCCATCCTACAATGAGCAGTTCTTC
CASNDRGPSYNEQFF
>NA|TRBJ1-2|NA|TRBV12-3/TRBV12-4
TGTGCCAGCACCCCGACGACAGCGTATGGCTACACCTTC
CASTPTTAYGYTF
>TRBD1|TRBJ2-7|once|TRBV28
TGTGCCAGCAGGACCGCCGGGACAGGGTATGACGAGCAGTACTTC
CASRTAGTGYDEQYF
>NA|TRBJ2-3|once|TRBV4-3
TGCGCCAGCAGCCTGGTGGCCCCATCCACAGATACGCAGTATTTT
CASSLVAPSTDTQYF
>TRBD2|TRBJ2-3|NA|TRBV13
TGTGCCAGCAGCTCCCCCCCCGGGGGGGCAACAGATACGCAGTATTTT
CASSSPPGGATDTQYF
>NA|TRBJ2-3|NA|TRBV24-1
TGTGCCACCAGTGAAAGGGCAGATACGCAGTATTTT
CATSERADTQYF
>NA|TRBJ2-5|NA|TRBV2
TGTGCCAGCAGCCCAACACGGGAGACCCAGTACTTC
CASSPTRETQYF
>NA|TRBJ1-5|NA|TRBV6-1
TGTGCCAGCAGTGAAGTAGCAAATCCTTACCAGCCCCAGCATTTT
CASSEVANPYQPQHF
>NA|TRBJ1-2|NA|TRBV19
TGTGCCAGTAGGAACCAGGGGATTGGTAACTATGGCTACACCTTC
CASRNQGIGNYGYTF
>NA|TRBJ1-5|few|TRBV28
TGTGCCAGCAGTCAGGGGTGGCGAGGTCAGCCCCAGCATTTT
CASSQGWRGQPQHF
>TRBD1|TRBJ1-6|NA|TRBV5-4
TGTGCCAGCAGCCCGGGCAGGGACAGGAATTCACCCCTCCACTTT
CASSPGRDRNSPLHF
>TRBD1|TRBJ2-7|NA|TRBV9
TGTGCCAGCAGCGTAGAGGGGGCGGCGGACGAGCAGTACTTC
CASSVEGAADEQYF
>NA|TRBJ1-1|NA|TRBV28
TGTGCCAGCTCGATAAGGGGGACTGAAGCTTTCTTT
CASSIRGTEAFF
>NA|TRBJ2-1|NA|TRBV3-1/TRBV3-2
TGTGCCAGCAGCCAAATAGGTCGGACCAATGAGCAGTTCTTC
CASSQIGRTNEQFF
>NA|TRBJ2-2|NA|TRBV5-1
TGCGCCAGCAGCTTGGGAAGGGGGAGGACCGGGGAGCTGTTTTTT
CASSLGRGRTGELFF
>NA|TRBJ1-5|NA|TRBV9
TGTGCCAGTGACAGTAGCAATCAGCCCCAGCATTTT
CASDSSNQPQHF
>NA|TRBJ1-5|NA|TRBV5-8
TGTGCCAGCAGCGTAGGACAGTACAATCAGCCCCAGCATTTT
CASSVGQYNQPQHF
>NA|TRBJ1-2|NA|TRBV21-1
TGTGCCAGCAGCGACCCTTCCGGGGACAGGGACTATGGCTACACCTTC
CASSDPSGDRDYGYTF
>NA|TRBJ1-1|once|TRBV7-3
TGTGCCAGCAGCCCCGGCCCAGGGAACACTGAAGCTTTCTTT
CASSPGPGNTEAFF
>NA|TRBJ2-7|NA|TRBV7-9
TGTGCCAGCAGCCCCGACGGGACGCCCGAGCAGTACTTC
CASSPDGTPEQYF
>TRBD1|TRBJ2-7|NA|TRBV6-5
TGTGCCAGCAGTACCTCCGGGACAGGCTCCTACGAGCAGTACTTC
CASSTSGTGSYEQYF
>TRBD1|TRBJ1-4|NA|TRBV9
TGTGCCAGCAGCGTACAGGGGGCAACTAATGAAAAACTGTTTTTT
CASSVQGATNEKLFF
>NA|TRBJ2-5|NA|TRBV5-1
TGCGCCAGCAGCTTGTACCAGCAAGAGACCCAGTACTTC
CASSLYQQETQYF
>TRBD1|TRBJ1-1|NA|TRBV4-2
TGTGCCAGCAGCCAAGCACAGGGGGCTGAGAACACTGAAGCTTTCTTT
CASSQAQGAENTEAFF
>NA|TRBJ2-3|NA|TRBV11-3
TGTGCCAGCTGCAGCACAGATACGCAGTATTTT
CASCSTDTQYF
>TRBD2|TRBJ2-1|NA|TRBV4-1
TGCGCCAGCAGCCAAGCTTTTGGGGGGGGACCCAATGAGCAGTTCTTC
CASSQAFGGGPNEQFF
>TRBD2|TRBJ2-1|NA|TRBV3-1/TRBV3-2
TGTGCCAGCAGCCAAGAGGGGTGGGGCGGGAGTGAGCAGTTCTTC
CASSQEGWGGSEQFF
>TRBD2|TRBJ2-5|NA|TRBV28
TGTGCCAGCAGCCGCGGGACTAGCGGGGGTCGTCAAGAGACCCAGTACTTC
CASSRGTSGGRQETQYF
>NA|TRBJ1-2|NA|TRBV9
TGTGCCAGCAGCCCCTCCGCTAATGCTATGTGGGGCTACACCTTC
CASSPSANAMWGYTF
>TRBD1|TRBJ1-2|NA|TRBV10-3
TGTGCCACCTGGACAGGGACGCTAGCTAACTATGGCTACACCTTC
CATWTGTLANYGYTF
>TRBD1|TRBJ1-2|NA|TRBV27
TGTGCCAGCAGTGTGACAGGGGCTGGCTACACCTTC
CASSVTGAGYTF
>TRBD1|TRBJ1-6|NA|TRBV5-1
TGCGCCAGCAGCTGGACTACAGGGGCGAATTCACCCCTCCACTTT
CASSWTTGANSPLHF
>NA|TRBJ2-5|NA|TRBV9
TGTGCCAGCAGCGAGGGCGTTCACGGGGGTAACCAAGAGACCCAGTACTTC
CASSEGVHGGNQETQYF
>TRBD1|TRBJ1-1|NA|TRBV5-1
TGCGCCAGCAGCTTGGGTGACAGGGGGCGGTCGGACACTGAAGCTTTCTTT
CASSLGDRGRSDTEAFF